Below are 5 T cell receptor beta chains sequenced from a single sample in a study of cytomegalovirus exposure and HLA in healthy donors (dated by TCRdb to 2016 to 2017). Library preparation used the immunoSEQ multiplex PCR assay. The multiplex PCR relied on a mix of 60 forward primers for TCR Vbeta segments and 13 reverse primers for TCR Jbeta segments. TCRdb's version of the immuneACCESS table is confined to in-frame rearrangements and falls short of the full clone set. An unresolved V gene accounts for under half of the shortfall where checked; the remainder is of unknown origin. The table for this sample lists roughly 130,000 clones; 73% of them were counted only once. The ten largest clonotypes hold more than 2% of the sample. The sequencing input was PBMCs. Receptors were obtained from a woman aged 35 to 49 in good health and CMV-seropositive.

The chain is built from TRBV21-1 and TRBJ2-6; TRBD2 is the table's D call, not checked against the DNA. TRBV21-1 is a pseudogene locus. The CDR3 is 19 amino acids. In DNA form, the CDR3 reads TGTGCCAGCCTGGGGCCTGTGCGGGAGGTATTCTCTGGGGCCAACGTCCTGACTTTC. Translation gives CASLGPVREVFSGANVLTF.

This sequence joins TRBV13 and TRBJ2-7, with D possibly being TRBD1 (5 bases). The CDR3 is 16 residues long. CDR1 and CDR2 (germline): PRHDT, FYEKMQ (reference sequence). V lost 4 bases to trimming and J lost 6 bases, with 22 bases between them. The CDR3 region is CASSSLRGDGRAEQYF. Here the CDR3 DNA reads TGTGCCAGCAGCTCGTTAAGGGGTGACGGCCGGGCCGAGCAGTACTTC.

This chain links TRBV7-6 with TRBJ2-2, with D perhaps matching TRBD1 (5 bases). Germline CDR1 and CDR2: SGHVS and FNYEAQ. The CDR3 spans 15 residues. V dropped 2 bases and J dropped 6 bases, with 13 bases sitting between them. The CDR3 DNA sequence: TGTGCCAGCAGCTTAAACCAGGGTATAGCCGGGGAGCTGTTTTTT. Amino acids: CASSLNQGIAGELFF.

V gene TRBV2 combines with J gene TRBJ1-1; 8 bases align to TRBD1. Germline CDR1 is SNHLY and CDR2 is FYNNEI. The CDR3 sequence is 15 residues long. J lost 0 bases, V lost 8 bases, and 8 bases had no gene match. CDR3 coding DNA: TGTGCCAGCGCCAGACAGGGGTTCATGAACACTGAAGCTTTCTTT. This translates into CASARQGFMNTEAFF.

The rearrangement links TRBV2 to TRBJ1-2, with TRBD1 as a possible D gene (6 bases). Germline V gene data show CDR1 as SNHLY and CDR2 as FYNNEI. The CDR3 spans 12 residues. V was trimmed by 6 bases and J by 4 bases, leaving 9 bases between them. The DNA for the CDR3 is TGTGCCAGCAGCGGGGACACCTATGGCTACACCTTC. Its protein product is CASSGDTYGYTF. Based on the CDR3 plus reference TRBV2 and TRBJ1-2, the full variable domain is EPEVTQTPSHQVTQMGQEVILRCVPISNHLYFYWYRQILGQKVEFLVSFYNNEISEKSEIFDDQFSVERPDGSNFTLKIRSTKLEDSAMYFCASSGDTYGYTFGSGTRLTVV.